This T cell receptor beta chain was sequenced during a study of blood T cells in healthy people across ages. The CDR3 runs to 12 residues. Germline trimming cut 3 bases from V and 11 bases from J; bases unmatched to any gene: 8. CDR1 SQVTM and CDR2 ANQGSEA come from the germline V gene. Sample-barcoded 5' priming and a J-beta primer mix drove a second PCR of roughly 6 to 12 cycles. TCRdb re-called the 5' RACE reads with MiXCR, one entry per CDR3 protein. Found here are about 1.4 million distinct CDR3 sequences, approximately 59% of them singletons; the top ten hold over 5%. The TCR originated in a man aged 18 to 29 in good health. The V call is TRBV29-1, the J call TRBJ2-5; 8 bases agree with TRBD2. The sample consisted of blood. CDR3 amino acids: CSVDREGHEQYF. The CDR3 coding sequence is TGCAGCGTTGATCGGGAGGGCCATGAGCAGTACTTC.